One and the same sample provided the 27 T cell receptor beta chains below, sequenced in a study of T cell therapy after organ transplantation. The repertoire was sequenced with immunoSEQ multiplex PCR; TCRdb's copy has only in-frame clones and lacks some. This sample has around 50,000 clones, with 85% to 95% found just once. These receptors are not linked to any known antigen. The sample consisted of CD8+ T cells from blood, taken before autologous CMV-specific T cell therapy. The receptors derive from a human patient who had received a solid organ transplant and had CMV disease.

The chain is built from TRBV5-1 and TRBJ2-7; TRBD2 agrees at 10 bases. Germline V gene data show CDR1 as SGHRS and CDR2 as YFSETQ. V lost 0 bases and J lost 0; bases outside the gene matches: 12. This CDR3 comprises 19 residues. The CDR3 here is CASSLAVGLAEKSSYEQYF. The DNA for the CDR3 is TGCGCCAGCAGCTTGGCCGTAGGACTAGCGGAAAAGAGCTCCTACGAGCAGTACTTC.

The genes are TRBV6-5 and TRBJ1-2; D is ambiguous. V was pared by 4 bases and J by 5 bases, with 14 bases between. CDR1 MNHEY and CDR2 SVGAGI come from the germline V gene. CDR3 size: 14 residues. DNA for the CDR3: TGTGCCAGCAGTTCCCCACGGAACACATATGGCTACACCTTC. Its protein is CASSSPRNTYGYTF.

The V and J genes are TRBV7-6 and TRBJ1-1; no firm D call. CDR3 length equals 12 residues. V was trimmed by 7 bases and J by 8 bases, leaving 14 bases between them. Per the germline V gene, CDR1 is SGHVS and CDR2 is FNYEAQ. The CDR3 loop is CASTLGEGEAFF. CDR3 DNA: TGTGCCAGCACCCTGGGAGAGGGAGAAGCTTTCTTT.

The rearrangement joins TRBV10-3 to TRBJ1-5; D not certain. The CDR3 runs 15 residues. V was pared by 0 bases and J by 15 bases, with 21 bases between. Per the germline V gene, CDR1 is ENHRY and CDR2 is SYGVKD. In DNA form, the CDR3 reads TGTGCCATCAGTGAGTCCACGACGGGAAGTATGAGGTTGCATTTT. Translated: CAISESTTGSMRLHF.

The genes are TRBV27 and TRBJ2-2; 14 positions agree with TRBD2. J gave up 15 bases and V 0 bases, and 6 bases lay outside the gene matches. Germline values: CDR1 MNHEY, CDR2 SMNVEV (reference sequence). This CDR3 region has 15 residues. This CDR3 reads CASSLSTSGRALVFF. CDR3 DNA: TGTGCCAGCAGTTTATCGACTAGCGGGAGGGCCTTGGTGTTTTTT.

This chain joins TRBV6-1 and TRBJ2-3; 7 bases fit TRBD1. Germline-derived CDR1 and CDR2 are MNHNS and SASEGT. Germline trimming cut 7 bases from V and 3 bases from J; bases unmatched to any gene: 7. The CDR3 covers 14 residues. CDR3 loop: CASKIGTETDTQYF. The CDR3 DNA follows: TGTGCCAGCAAAATCGGGACAGAGACAGATACGCAGTATTTT.

The chain joins TRBV19 to TRBJ1-1; weak D call: TRBD1 (5 bases). V was trimmed by 7 bases and J by 6 bases, leaving 18 bases between them. The CDR3 extends over 14 amino acids. Germline CDR1 is LNHDA and CDR2 is SQIVND (reference sequence). The CDR3 loop is CASTPIVRGAEAFF. The CDR3, as DNA: TGTGCCAGTACCCCTATAGTTCGGGGGGCTGAAGCTTTCTTT.

This clone was seen once. This chain connects TRBV5-4 to TRBJ2-7, with 16 positions matching TRBD2. Germline V CDR1 and CDR2: SGHNT, YYREEE (reference sequence). The CDR3 is 16 amino acids. The V segment lost 2 bases and the J segment 6 bases; nucleotides outside the gene matches: 5. CDR3 region: CASSFGTSGRASEQYF. Written as DNA, the CDR3 is TGTGCCAGCAGCTTCGGGACTAGCGGGAGGGCCTCCGAGCAGTACTTC.

The chain uses TRBV9 and TRBJ2-7; D is undetermined. Germline CDR1 SGDLS, CDR2 YYNGEE. The CDR3 is 15 amino acids. V gave up 2 bases and J gave up 3 bases, with 15 bases separating them. CDR3 coding DNA: TGTGCCAGCAGCGTGTCATCCGCGGCAATCTACGAGCAGTACTTC. This codes for CASSVSSAAIYEQYF.

This chain joins TRBV27 and TRBJ2-7, with 7 nucleotides matching TRBD1. Germline CDR1 reads MNHEY; CDR2 reads SMNVEV (reference sequence). CDR3 length equals 15 residues. The J segment lost 2 bases and the V segment lost 2 bases, leaving 6 bases of the junction unmatched. In DNA form, the CDR3 reads TGTGCCAGCAGTTTACGGACAGGAACTACCTACGAGCAGTACTTC. Translation: CASSLRTGTTYEQYF.

The rearrangement uses TRBV30 and TRBJ2-5; D remains ambiguous. V gave up 0 bases and J gave up 1 base, with 9 bases separating them. Germline CDR1 GTSNPN, CDR2 SVGIG (reference sequence). The CDR3 contains 14 residues. This chain's CDR3 is CAWSVQVGQETQYF. The CDR3 bases are TGTGCCTGGAGTGTACAAGTGGGCCAAGAGACCCAGTACTTC.

This clone was seen only once. This sequence joins TRBV7-6 and TRBJ2-7, with a tentative D call TRBD2 (7 bases). Deletions cut 5 bases from V and 3 bases from J, with 17 bases between. Germline assignment: CDR1 SGHVS and CDR2 FNYEAQ. This CDR3 is built from 15 residues. Here the CDR3 reads CASSQRGQGVYEQYF. The CDR3 nucleotides read TGTGCCAGCAGCCAGCGGGGACAAGGAGTCTACGAGCAGTACTTC. Drawing the rest from reference TRBV7-6 and TRBJ2-7, the complete variable domain is GAGVSQSPRYKVTKRGQDVALRCDPISGHVSLYWYRQALGQGPEFLTYFNYEAQQDKSGLPNDRFSAERPEGSISTLTIQRTEQRDSAMYRCASSQRGQGVYEQYFGPGTRLTVT.

The V gene is TRBV11-2, the J gene TRBJ1-1; D possibly corresponds to TRBD1 (5 bases). The V and J ends lost 1 base and 4 bases respectively, with 13 bases between them. Germline lookup yields CDR1 SGHAT and CDR2 FQNNGV. This CDR3 is built from 15 residues. The DNA for the CDR3 is TGTGCCAGCAGCTTAGGGGGCTTTGGCCTCACTGAAGCTTTCTTT. Translation: CASSLGGFGLTEAFF.

By its share, this clone is medium-sized. The rearrangement joins TRBV6-1 to TRBJ1-1, with unresolved D. The CDR3 totals 15 residues. Germline V gene data show CDR1 as MNHNS and CDR2 as SASEGT. V was clipped by 0 bases and J by 0 bases, with 8 bases between them. The CDR3 loop is CASSEALDVNTEAFF. CDR3 bases: TGTGCCAGCAGTGAAGCACTCGATGTGAACACTGAAGCTTTCTTT.

This clone was detected once. The chain is built from TRBV14 and TRBJ2-3, with TRBD2 identical over 10 bases. V shed 6 bases, J shed 2 bases, and the junction held 5 bases outside the gene matches. CDR1 and CDR2 from the germline V gene are SGHDN and FVKESK. There are 15 residues in the CDR3. CDR3 protein: CASRRTSGLTDTQYF. CDR3 DNA: TGTGCCAGCAGGAGGACTAGCGGACTCACAGATACGCAGTATTTT.

The rearrangement joins TRBV5-6 to TRBJ2-3, with D unresolved. V was cut by 0 bases and J by 1 base, with 12 bases left in between. Germline assignment: CDR1 SGHDT and CDR2 YYEEEE. This CDR3 is built from 16 residues. The CDR3 protein is CASSLAEYRRTDTQYF. DNA for the CDR3: TGTGCCAGCAGCTTGGCAGAGTACCGACGCACAGATACGCAGTATTTT.

The V gene is TRBV30, the J gene TRBJ1-2; D not resolved. CDR3 length: 13 amino acids. V gave up 4 bases and J gave up 8 bases, with 17 bases separating them. Germline-derived CDR1 and CDR2 are GTSNPN and SVGIG (reference sequence). The CDR3 sequence is CAWNAHLGDGYTF. CDR3 in DNA: TGTGCCTGGAACGCCCACTTAGGAGACGGCTACACCTTC.

The chain couples TRBV27 to TRBJ1-2; 10 bases fit TRBD1. J was trimmed by 8 bases and V by 5 bases; bases with no gene match: 5. This CDR3 contains 13 residues. CDR1 is MNHEY, CDR2 SMNVEV, per germline (reference sequence). The CDR3 DNA sequence: TGTGCCAGCAGTGGAGACAGGGGGCGAGGCTACACCTTC. Its protein product is CASSGDRGRGYTF.

V and J are TRBV10-2 and TRBJ2-7, with TRBD2 as a possible D gene (5 bases). The CDR3 covers 13 residues. Germline V gives CDR1 WSHSY, CDR2 SAAADI. Trimming left V 8 bases short and J 2 bases short, with 13 bases between. The DNA for the CDR3 is TGCGCCAGCGCGGCCGGGAATACCTACGAGCAGTACTTC. This gives the protein CASAAGNTYEQYF.

The chain links TRBV7-9 to TRBJ1-1, with D uncertain. The CDR3 extends over 14 amino acids. Trimming stripped 2 bases from V and 2 bases from J, with 9 bases between. The germline gives CDR1 SEHNR, CDR2 FQNEAQ (reference sequence). Written as DNA, the CDR3 is TGTGCCAGCAGCTTATCAGGCAGTAACACTGAAGCTTTCTTT. Protein product: CASSLSGSNTEAFF.

Comments on this clone: A read error may account for a junction end that differs from germline. Other nucleotide sequences in the sample specify the same CDR3. CDR3 coding DNA: TGCGCCAGCAGCAAGGACTCCCTCTACGAGCAGTACTTC. It codes for CASSKDSLYEQYF. This sequence joins TRBV13 and TRBJ2-7; D is perhaps TRBD2 (5 bases). The CDR3 extends over 13 amino acids. Germline loops: CDR1 PRHDT, CDR2 FYEKMQ (reference sequence).

The chain links TRBV13 to TRBJ2-7; 9 nucleotides line up with TRBD1. Germline CDR1 and CDR2: PRHDT and FYEKMQ (reference sequence). Losses at the gene ends were 1 base for V and 2 bases for J; bases not matched to a gene: 6. The length of the CDR3 is 16 residues. The CDR3 sequence is CASSLEGTGTTYEQYF. For the CDR3, the DNA is TGTGCCAGCAGCTTAGAAGGGACAGGGACGACCTACGAGCAGTACTTC.

This rearrangement joins TRBV30 to TRBJ2-3; D is undetermined. The V gene's germline CDR1 is GTSNPN and CDR2 SVGIG (reference sequence). The CDR3 is 12 residues long. Trimming left V 0 bases short and J 1 base short, with 2 bases between. CDR3 sequence: CAWSVGTDTQYF. The CDR3 coding sequence is TGTGCCTGGAGTGTTGGCACAGATACGCAGTATTTT.

The chain joins TRBV11-2 to TRBJ2-7, with 10 bases matching TRBD2. This CDR3 has 15 amino acids. Trimming removed 5 bases from V and 4 bases from J; junction bases left unmatched: 8. CDR1 is SGHAT and CDR2 is FQNNGV in the germline V gene. CDR3 DNA sequence: TGTGCCAGCAGCCAGGTAGTGGGACTAGCGTACGAGCAGTACTTC. Translated: CASSQVVGLAYEQYF.

This sequence joins TRBV28 and TRBJ2-5; D not certain. The germline gives CDR1 MDHEN, CDR2 SYDVKM. Trimming left V 4 bases short and J 1 base short, with 10 bases between. The CDR3 is 14 residues long. CDR3 nucleotides: TGTGCCAGCAGTTCCCCGGATCTCCAAGAGACCCAGTACTTC. It codes for CASSSPDLQETQYF.

The chain couples TRBV6-1 to TRBJ2-7, with 10 bases matching TRBD2. The CDR3 runs 17 residues. The germline V gene encodes CDR1 MNHNS and CDR2 SASEGT. V gave up 1 base and J gave up 7 bases; unmatched junction bases: 13. The CDR3 nucleotides are TGTGCCAGCAGTGAAGAGGATACGCGGCTAGCGGGAGATGAGCAGTACTTC. It encodes CASSEEDTRLAGDEQYF.

This clone appeared once. This chain uses TRBV7-9 with TRBJ2-7, with 8 bases matching TRBD2. Germline V CDR1 and CDR2: SEHNR, FQNEAQ (reference sequence). V lost 6 bases to trimming and J lost 3 bases; unmatched junction nucleotides: 10. This CDR3 spans 15 amino acids. The CDR3 is CASSPPAGGRYEQYF. DNA for the CDR3: TGTGCCAGCAGTCCACCGGCGGGGGGCCGCTACGAGCAGTACTTC.